This TCR beta chain is from a study of blood T cell repertoires in COVID-19. Whole-study context: Samples representing acute and convalescent COVID-19 were sourced from the United States, Italy and Spain. T cells, B-cell-depleted T cells, or PBMCs supplied cDNA or gDNA.

In the original analysis: Amplification of reference gene primers provided the estimated nucleated cell counts. Method: immunoSEQ multiplex PCR; TCRdb's copy keeps in-frame clones and lacks some. V and J calls and clone size are those listed in that table; D and trimming were worked out from the DNA. Altogether some 70,000 clones are present, approximately 83% being singletons, with the ten largest covering approximately 40%. V dropped 4 bases and J dropped 5 bases, with 11 bases sitting between them. The length of the CDR3 is 13 residues. Germline values: CDR1 SNHLY, CDR2 FYNNEI. The receptor's source is a man older than 75 with acute or convalescent COVID-19. V and J are TRBV2 and TRBJ2-5; no clear D. The material sequenced was peripheral blood. The DNA of the CDR3 is TGTGCCAGCAGTGTTCAGTCTTCGGAGACCCAGTACTTC. This codes for CASSVQSSETQYF.